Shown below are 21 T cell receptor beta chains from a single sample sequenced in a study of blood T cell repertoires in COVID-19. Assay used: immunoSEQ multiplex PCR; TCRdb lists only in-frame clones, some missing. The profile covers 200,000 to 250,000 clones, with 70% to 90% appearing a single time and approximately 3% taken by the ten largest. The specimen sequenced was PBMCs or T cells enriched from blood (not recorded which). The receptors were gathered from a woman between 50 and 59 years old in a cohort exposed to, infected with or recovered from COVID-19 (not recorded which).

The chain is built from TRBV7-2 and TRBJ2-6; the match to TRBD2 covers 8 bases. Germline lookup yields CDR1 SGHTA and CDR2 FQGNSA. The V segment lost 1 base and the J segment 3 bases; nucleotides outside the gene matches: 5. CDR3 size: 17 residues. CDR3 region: CASSLVGLVSGANVLTF. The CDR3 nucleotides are TGTGCCAGCAGCTTAGTGGGACTAGTAAGTGGGGCCAACGTCCTGACTTTC.

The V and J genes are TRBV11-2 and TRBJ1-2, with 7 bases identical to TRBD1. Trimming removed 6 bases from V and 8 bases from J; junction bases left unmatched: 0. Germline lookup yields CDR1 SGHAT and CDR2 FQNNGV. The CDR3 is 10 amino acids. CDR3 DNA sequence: TGTGCCAGCAGAGGGGGCGGCTACACCTTC. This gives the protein CASRGGGYTF.

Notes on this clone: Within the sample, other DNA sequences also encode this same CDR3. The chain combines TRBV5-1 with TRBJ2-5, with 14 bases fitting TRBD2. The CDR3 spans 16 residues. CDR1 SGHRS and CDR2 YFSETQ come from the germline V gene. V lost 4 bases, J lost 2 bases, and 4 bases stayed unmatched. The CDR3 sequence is CASSLGLAGGQETQYF. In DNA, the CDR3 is TGCGCCAGCAGCCTAGGACTAGCGGGGGGACAAGAGACCCAGTACTTC.

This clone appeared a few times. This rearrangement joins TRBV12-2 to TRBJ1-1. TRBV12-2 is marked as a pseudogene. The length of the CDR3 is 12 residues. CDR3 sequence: CATRRRGAEAFF. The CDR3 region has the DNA TGTGCAACTAGGCGCCGGGGGGCTGAAGCTTTCTTT.

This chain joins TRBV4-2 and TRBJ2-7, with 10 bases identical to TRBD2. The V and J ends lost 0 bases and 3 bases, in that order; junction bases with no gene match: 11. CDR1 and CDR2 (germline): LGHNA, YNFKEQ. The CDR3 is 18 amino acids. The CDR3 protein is CASSQDNSGGSQRYEQYF. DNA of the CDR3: TGTGCCAGCAGCCAAGATAATAGCGGGGGGTCCCAACGCTACGAGCAGTACTTC.

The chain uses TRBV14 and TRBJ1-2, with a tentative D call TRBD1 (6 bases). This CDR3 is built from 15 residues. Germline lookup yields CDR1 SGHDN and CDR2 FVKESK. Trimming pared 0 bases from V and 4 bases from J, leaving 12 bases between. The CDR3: CASSQDGGGLYGYTF. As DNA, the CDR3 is TGTGCCAGCAGCCAAGATGGCGGGGGCCTCTATGGCTACACCTTC.

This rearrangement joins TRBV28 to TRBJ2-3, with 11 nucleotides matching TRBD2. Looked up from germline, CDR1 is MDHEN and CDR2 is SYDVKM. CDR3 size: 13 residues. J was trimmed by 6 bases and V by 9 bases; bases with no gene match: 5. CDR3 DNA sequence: TGTGCCAGTAGCGGGGGGGCCAGGGATACGCAGTATTTT. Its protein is CASSGGARDTQYF.

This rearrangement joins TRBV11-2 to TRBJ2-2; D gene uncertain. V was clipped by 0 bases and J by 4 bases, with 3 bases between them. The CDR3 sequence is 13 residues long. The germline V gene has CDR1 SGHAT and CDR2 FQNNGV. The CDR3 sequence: CASSLEATGELFF. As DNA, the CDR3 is TGTGCCAGCAGCTTAGAGGCCACCGGGGAGCTGTTTTTT.

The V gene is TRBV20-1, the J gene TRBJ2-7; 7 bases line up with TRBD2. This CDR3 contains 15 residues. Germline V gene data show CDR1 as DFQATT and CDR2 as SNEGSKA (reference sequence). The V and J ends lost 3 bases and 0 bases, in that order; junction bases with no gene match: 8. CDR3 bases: TGCAGTGCTAGTAGAGCGGGGAGGGACTCCTACGAGCAGTACTTC. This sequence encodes CSASRAGRDSYEQYF.

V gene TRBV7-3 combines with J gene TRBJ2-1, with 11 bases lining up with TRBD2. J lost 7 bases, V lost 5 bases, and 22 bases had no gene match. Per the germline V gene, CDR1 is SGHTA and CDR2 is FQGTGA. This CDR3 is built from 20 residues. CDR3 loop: CASSHGALAGAPSTVNEQFF. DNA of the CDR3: TGTGCCAGCAGCCACGGGGCACTAGCGGGGGCCCCGAGCACGGTTAATGAGCAGTTCTTC.

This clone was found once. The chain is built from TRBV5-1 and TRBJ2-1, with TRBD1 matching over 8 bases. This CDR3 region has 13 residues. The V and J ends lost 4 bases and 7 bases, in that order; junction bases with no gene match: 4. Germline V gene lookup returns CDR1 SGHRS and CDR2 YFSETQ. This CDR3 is CASSTHRGNEQFF. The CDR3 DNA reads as TGCGCCAGCAGCACACACAGGGGGAATGAGCAGTTCTTC.

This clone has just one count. CDR3 in DNA: TGTGCCAGCAGCCAAACTAGCGGGGGGGGTAATGAGCAGTTCTTC. Its translation: CASSQTSGGGNEQFF. This chain joins TRBV4-2 and TRBJ2-1; TRBD2 matches at 13 bases. The J segment lost 7 bases and the V segment lost 2 bases, leaving 2 bases of the junction unmatched. The CDR3 has 15 residues. Germline CDR1 reads LGHNA; CDR2 reads YNFKEQ.

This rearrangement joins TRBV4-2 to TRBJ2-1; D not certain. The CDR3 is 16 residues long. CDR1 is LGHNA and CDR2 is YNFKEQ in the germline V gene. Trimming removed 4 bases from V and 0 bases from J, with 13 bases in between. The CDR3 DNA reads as TGTGCCAGCAGCCCCTCCGCAGGCGACTCCTACAATGAGCAGTTCTTC. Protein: CASSPSAGDSYNEQFF.

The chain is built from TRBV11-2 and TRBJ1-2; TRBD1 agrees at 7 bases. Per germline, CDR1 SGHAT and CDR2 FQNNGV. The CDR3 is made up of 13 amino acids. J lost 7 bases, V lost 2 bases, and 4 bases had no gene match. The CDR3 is CASSLKTGFGYTF. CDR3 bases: TGTGCCAGCAGCTTAAAGACAGGGTTTGGCTACACCTTC.

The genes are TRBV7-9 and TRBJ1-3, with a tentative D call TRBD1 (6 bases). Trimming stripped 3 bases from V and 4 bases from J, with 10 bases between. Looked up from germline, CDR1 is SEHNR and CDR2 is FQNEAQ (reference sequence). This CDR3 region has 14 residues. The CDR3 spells CASSLPGAGNTIYF. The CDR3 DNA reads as TGTGCCAGCAGCTTGCCAGGGGCGGGAAACACCATATATTTT.

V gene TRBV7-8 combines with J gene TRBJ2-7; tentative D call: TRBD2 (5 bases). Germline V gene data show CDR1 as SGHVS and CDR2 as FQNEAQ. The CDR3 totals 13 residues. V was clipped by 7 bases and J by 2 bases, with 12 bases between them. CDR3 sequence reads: CASTDPGTYEQYF. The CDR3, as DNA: TGTGCCAGCACCGACCCGGGGACCTACGAGCAGTACTTC. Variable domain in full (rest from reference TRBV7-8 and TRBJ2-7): GAGVSQSPRYKVAKRGQDVALRCDPISGHVSLFWYQQALGQGPEFLTYFQNEAQLDKSGLPSDRFFAERPEGSVSTLKIQRTQQEDSAVYLCASTDPGTYEQYFGPGTRLTVT.

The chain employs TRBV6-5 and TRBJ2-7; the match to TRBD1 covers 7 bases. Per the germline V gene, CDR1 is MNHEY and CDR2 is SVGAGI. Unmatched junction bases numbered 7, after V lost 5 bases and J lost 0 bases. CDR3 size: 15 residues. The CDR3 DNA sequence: TGTGCCAGCAGTCGGACAGGCCACTCCTCCTACGAGCAGTACTTC. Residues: CASSRTGHSSYEQYF.

This chain's CDR3 is CASREQGGRGNEQFF. In nucleotides, the CDR3 is TGCGCCAGCAGAGAACAGGGGGGCAGGGGCAATGAGCAGTTCTTC. The chain carries TRBV10-2 and TRBJ2-1; the match to TRBD1 covers 8 bases. CDR3 length: 15 amino acids. The V segment lost 6 bases and the J segment 6 bases; nucleotides outside the gene matches: 10. Germline V CDR1 and CDR2: WSHSY, SAAADI.

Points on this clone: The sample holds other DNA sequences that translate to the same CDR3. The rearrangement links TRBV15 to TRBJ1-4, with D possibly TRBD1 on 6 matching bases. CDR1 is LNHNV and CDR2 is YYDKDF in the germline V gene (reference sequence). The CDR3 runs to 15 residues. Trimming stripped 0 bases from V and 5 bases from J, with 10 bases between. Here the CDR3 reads CATSRDLQGNEKLFF. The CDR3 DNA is TGTGCCACCAGCAGAGATCTTCAGGGGAATGAAAAACTGTTTTTT.

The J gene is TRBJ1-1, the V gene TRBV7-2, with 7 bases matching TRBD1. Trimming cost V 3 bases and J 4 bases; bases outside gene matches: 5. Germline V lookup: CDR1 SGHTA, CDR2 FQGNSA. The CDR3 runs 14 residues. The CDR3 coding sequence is TGTGCCAGCAGCTTGGTGCAGGGGGGCACTGAAGCTTTCTTT. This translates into CASSLVQGGTEAFF.

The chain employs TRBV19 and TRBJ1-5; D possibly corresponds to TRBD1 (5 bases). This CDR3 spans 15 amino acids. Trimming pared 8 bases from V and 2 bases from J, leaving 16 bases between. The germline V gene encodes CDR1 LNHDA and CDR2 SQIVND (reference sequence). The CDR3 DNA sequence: TGTGCCAGTGTCCCCCGGGGGGTTGGCAATCAGCCCCAGCATTTT. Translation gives CASVPRGVGNQPQHF. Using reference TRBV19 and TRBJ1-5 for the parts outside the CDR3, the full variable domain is DGGITQSPKYLFRKEGQNVTLSCEQNLNHDAMYWYRQDPGQGLRLIYYSQIVNDFQKGDIAEGYSVSREKKESFPLTVTSAQKNPTAFYLCASVPRGVGNQPQHFGDGTRLSIL.